This TCR beta chain was recovered during a study of cytomegalovirus exposure and HLA in healthy donors. Regarding this clone: The antigen is unknown.

The donors comprised healthy bone marrow donors. Trimming took 2 bases from V and 7 from J, leaving 11 bases between them. The CDR3 spans 13 residues. Germline CDR1 reads SGHVS; CDR2 reads FQNEAQ. A multiplex PCR was run with 60 Vbeta primers and 13 Jbeta primers. Some clones are missing from TCRdb's copy, which holds only in-frame ones; the method was immunoSEQ multiplex PCR. The sample records about 140,000 clones, approximately 82% being singletons. Study-wide results and caveats: Reported findings show TCR beta sequences accurately forecast HLA-A and HLA-B alleles in most subjects. Indistinguishable V segments, including TRBV6-2 and TRBV6-3, were excluded.

The V and J genes are TRBV7-8 and TRBJ1-1; D gene unclear. The sequencing sample was made of PBMCs. The TCR was taken from a man aged 18 to 30 in good health and CMV-seropositive. DNA of the CDR3: TGTGCCAGCAGCTTAAGCCCCCGCGATGAAGCTTTCTTT. Its translation is CASSLSPRDEAFF.